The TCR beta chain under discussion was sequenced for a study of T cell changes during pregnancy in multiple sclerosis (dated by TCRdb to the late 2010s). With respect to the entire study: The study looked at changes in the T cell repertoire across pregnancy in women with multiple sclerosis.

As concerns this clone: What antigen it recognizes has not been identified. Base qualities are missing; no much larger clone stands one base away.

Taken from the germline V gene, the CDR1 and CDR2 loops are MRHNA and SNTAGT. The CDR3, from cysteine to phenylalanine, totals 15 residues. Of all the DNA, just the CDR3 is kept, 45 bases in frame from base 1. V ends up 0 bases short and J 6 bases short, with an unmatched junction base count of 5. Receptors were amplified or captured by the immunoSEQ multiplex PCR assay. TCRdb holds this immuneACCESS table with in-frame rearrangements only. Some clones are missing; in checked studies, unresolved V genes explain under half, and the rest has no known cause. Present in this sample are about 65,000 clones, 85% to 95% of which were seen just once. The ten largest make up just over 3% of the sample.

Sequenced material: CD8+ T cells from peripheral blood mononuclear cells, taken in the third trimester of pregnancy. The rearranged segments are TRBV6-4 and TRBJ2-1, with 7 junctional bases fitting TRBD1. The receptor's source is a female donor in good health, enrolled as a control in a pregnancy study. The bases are TGTGCCAGCAGTGACTCTATGGCAGGGGGCAATGAGCAGTTCTTC. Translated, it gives CASSDSMAGGNEQFF.